A single sample is the source of the 15 T cell receptor beta chains below, sequenced in a study of blood T cell repertoires in COVID-19. Only in-frame clones appear in the TCRdb table, and some are missing; sequencing was by immunoSEQ multiplex PCR. The repertoire consists of about 48,000 clones, with approximately 83% occurring once and the leading ten covering around a sixth. The sample comprised peripheral blood. These receptors were collected from a human donor in a cohort sampled during active COVID-19. The donor label of this sample is uncertain.

J is TRBJ1-1 and V is TRBV5-1, with D tentatively TRBD1 (5 bases). The germline V gene has CDR1 SGHRS and CDR2 YFSETQ. Trimming took 2 bases from V and 5 from J, leaving 16 bases between them. The CDR3 length is 15 residues. Written as DNA, the CDR3 is TGCGCCAGCAGCTTCAGGGCCGGTCTGAGTACTGAAGCTTTCTTT. Protein: CASSFRAGLSTEAFF.

The rearrangement uses TRBV2 and TRBJ1-1; maybe TRBD1 (6 bases). The CDR3 runs 13 residues. The germline CDR1 and CDR2 sequences are SNHLY and FYNNEI. Trimming pared 6 bases from V and 1 base from J, leaving 9 bases between. In nucleotides, the CDR3 is TGTGCCAGCAGCGGACAGCCGAACACTGAAGCTTTCTTT. Translated: CASSGQPNTEAFF.

This clone was observed a handful of times. V and J are TRBV10-3 and TRBJ1-1; 8 bases are a match to TRBD1. Germline assignment: CDR1 ENHRY and CDR2 SYGVKD. The CDR3 runs 12 residues. Trimming removed 6 bases from V and 6 bases from J; junction bases left unmatched: 3. The CDR3 bases are TGTGCCATCAGAGAGACAGGGGCTGAAGCTTTCTTT. Amino acid sequence: CAIRETGAEAFF.

The chain employs TRBV5-8 and TRBJ2-7, with D perhaps matching TRBD2 (7 bases). CDR1 SGHTS and CDR2 YDEGEE come from the germline V gene. V lost 6 bases to trimming and J lost 2 bases, with 18 bases between them. This CDR3 region has 15 residues. The CDR3 DNA sequence: TGTGCCAGCACTTTGACGAGGGGGGGGACCTACGAGCAGTACTTC. This gives the protein CASTLTRGGTYEQYF.

The genes are TRBV6-4 and TRBJ2-6, with D maybe TRBD1 (5 bases). The germline V gene encodes CDR1 MRHNA and CDR2 SNTAGT. The V and J ends lost 6 bases and 2 bases respectively, with 8 bases between them. The CDR3 runs 14 residues. The DNA for the CDR3 is TGTGCCAGCAGGACAGATACTGGGGCCAACGTCCTGACTTTC. Residues: CASRTDTGANVLTF.

The CDR3 reads CASSFPGTRTETQYF. CDR3 DNA: TGTGCCAGCAGCTTTCCCGGGACTAGGACGGAGACCCAGTACTTC. V gene TRBV7-2 combines with J gene TRBJ2-5; 8 nucleotides line up with TRBD2. With V trimmed by 3 bases and J by 5 bases, 8 bases remained unmatched. The CDR3 is 15 amino acids. Germline V gene lookup returns CDR1 SGHTA and CDR2 FQGNSA.

V and J are TRBV6-5 and TRBJ2-7, with TRBD1 as a possible D gene (6 bases). V lost 0 bases and J 3 bases, leaving 12 bases between the germline ends. Looked up from germline, CDR1 is MNHEY and CDR2 is SVGAGI. This CDR3 region has 15 residues. The CDR3 region is CASSYSMDSFYEQYF. In DNA form, the CDR3 reads TGTGCCAGCAGTTACTCGATGGACAGCTTCTACGAGCAGTACTTC.

This clone was seen a few times. The CDR3 nucleotides are TGTGCCAGCAGCCCGCAACTAGCTAAGTCCTACAATGAGCAGTTCTTC. Translation gives CASSPQLAKSYNEQFF. This chain uses TRBV9 with TRBJ2-1; the D gene is possibly TRBD2 (6 bases). The CDR3 sequence is 16 residues long. Trimming pared 4 bases from V and 1 base from J, leaving 15 bases between. Germline V lookup: CDR1 SGDLS, CDR2 YYNGEE.

Only one count was recorded for this clone. The rearrangement uses TRBV3-1 (or the pseudogene TRBV3-2) and TRBJ2-1; no firm D call. The V and J ends lost 1 base and 9 bases respectively, with 7 bases between them. CDR1 is LGHDT and CDR2 is YNNKEL in the germline V gene (reference sequence). The CDR3 loop spans 12 amino acids. This CDR3 is CASSQVAGEQFF. DNA for the CDR3: TGTGCCAGCAGCCAAGTAGCTGGTGAGCAGTTCTTC.

The chain is built from TRBV14 and TRBJ2-3; the D gene is possibly TRBD2 (6 bases). Germline-derived CDR1 and CDR2 are SGHDN and FVKESK. The V and J ends lost 4 bases and 14 bases respectively, with 22 bases between them. The CDR3 consists of 14 residues. CDR3 in amino acids: CASSPLTRDSLVYF. The DNA of the CDR3 is TGTGCCAGCAGCCCACTTACAAGGGACTCTCTTGTGTATTTT.

The chain has TRBV6-5 and TRBJ2-3, with D possibly matching TRBD1 (6 bases). Germline loops: CDR1 MNHEY, CDR2 SVGAGI. The CDR3 extends over 13 amino acids. V lost 6 bases and J lost 2, with 9 bases in between. For the CDR3, the DNA is TGTGCCAGCAGGGGACAAATCACAGATACGCAGTATTTT. Residues: CASRGQITDTQYF.

This sequence joins TRBV10-3 and TRBJ2-6, with D tentatively TRBD1 (5 bases). V dropped 6 bases and J dropped 0 bases, with 9 bases sitting between them. Germline values: CDR1 ENHRY, CDR2 SYGVKD. The CDR3 extends over 15 amino acids. The CDR3: CAIRQGISGANVLTF. The DNA of the CDR3 is TGTGCCATCAGGCAGGGAATCTCTGGGGCCAACGTCCTGACTTTC.

The rearrangement links TRBV5-1 to TRBJ1-1, with D possibly matching TRBD1 (6 bases). The CDR3 length is 16 residues. CDR1 is SGHRS and CDR2 is YFSETQ in the germline V gene. The V end lost 6 bases, the J end lost 1 base, and 19 bases lay between the germline ends. The CDR3, as DNA: TGCGCCAGCAAGGTTACCGACGGACAGTGGAACACTGAAGCTTTCTTT. It is translated as CASKVTDGQWNTEAFF.

The V gene is TRBV19, the J gene TRBJ2-1; tentative D call: TRBD1 (6 bases). In germline, CDR1 is LNHDA, CDR2 SQIVND (reference sequence). Trimming took off 3 bases at V and 3 bases at J, with 9 bases between the two ends. The CDR3 is 14 amino acids. The CDR3 reads CASSIRGVYNEQFF. The CDR3 region has the DNA TGTGCCAGTAGTATCAGGGGAGTCTACAATGAGCAGTTCTTC.

The table lists this clone with a few counts. The chain carries TRBV7-9 and TRBJ1-2; D unresolved. The CDR3 extends over 16 amino acids. CDR1 is SEHNR and CDR2 is FQNEAQ in the germline V gene (reference sequence). V was cut by 1 base and J by 2 bases, with 14 bases left in between. The CDR3 reads CASSLVTEEGNYGYTF. CDR3 DNA sequence: TGTGCCAGCAGCTTAGTCACGGAGGAAGGGAACTATGGCTACACCTTC.